Listed here are 20 T cell receptor beta chains from one sample, sequenced in a study of blood T cell repertoires in COVID-19. The method was immunoSEQ multiplex PCR; TCRdb's version includes in-frame clones alone and lacks a portion of them. The sample records about 370,000 clones, around 89% being singletons. The sample taken for sequencing was PBMCs or T cells enriched from blood (not recorded which). The receptors derive from a man younger than 35 who had recovered from COVID-19.

This rearrangement joins TRBV28 to TRBJ1-3; D gene uncertain. V was clipped by 6 bases and J by 0 bases, with 15 bases between them. Germline V lookup: CDR1 MDHEN, CDR2 SYDVKM. CDR3 length: 16 amino acids. The DNA for the CDR3 is TGTGCCAGCAGCTTGGGGAGCCTAAACTCTGGAAACACCATATATTTT. Its translation: CASSLGSLNSGNTIYF.

In this sample, this clone turned up once. A read error may produce the germline difference seen at one junction end. The genes are TRBV20-1 and TRBJ2-5; D remains unclear. The CDR3 totals 11 residues. Germline CDR1 DFQATT, CDR2 SNEGSKA (reference sequence). CDR3 residues: CSARMAGPDHF. In DNA, the CDR3 is TGCAGTGCTAGAATGGCAGGTCCTGATCACTTC.

The chain combines TRBV18 with TRBJ1-1; 9 nucleotides agree with TRBD1. The germline V gene encodes CDR1 KGHSH and CDR2 LQKENI. This CDR3 is built from 17 residues. Trimming removed 1 base from V and 4 bases from J; junction bases left unmatched: 10. The CDR3 sequence: CASSPRIPGQGGTEAFF. CDR3 nucleotide sequence: TGTGCCAGCTCACCACGTATTCCGGGACAGGGTGGCACTGAAGCTTTCTTT.

CDR3 amino acids: CASSEGRGFPYGYTF. The CDR3 coding sequence is TGTGCCAGCAGTGAAGGAAGGGGCTTTCCCTATGGCTACACCTTC. The chain joins TRBV6-1 to TRBJ1-2; the D gene is possibly TRBD1 (5 bases). Germline V gene sequence: CDR1 MNHNS, CDR2 SASEGT. With 1 base removed from V and 4 bases from J, the gap between germline ends came to 13 bases. CDR3 length: 15 residues.

The V and J genes are TRBV4-1 and TRBJ1-1; 7 bases map to TRBD1. V gave up 4 bases and J gave up 6 bases; unmatched junction bases: 5. The germline V gene encodes CDR1 MGHRA and CDR2 YSYEKL. CDR3 length: 13 residues. CDR3 DNA sequence: TGCGCCAGCAGCCTAAGACAGGGCGCTGAAGCTTTCTTT. It yields the protein CASSLRQGAEAFF.

This clone was counted a few times. V and J are TRBV5-1 and TRBJ2-7; TRBD1 might be the D (5 bases). The CDR3 is 13 amino acids. Germline V gene data show CDR1 as SGHRS and CDR2 as YFSETQ. Trimming took 4 bases from V and 5 from J, leaving 13 bases between them. CDR3 amino acids: CASSAIIGDEQYF. CDR3 in DNA: TGCGCCAGCAGCGCGATTATAGGGGACGAGCAGTACTTC.

This chain joins TRBV14 and TRBJ1-1, with D perhaps TRBD1 (6 bases). CDR1 SGHDN and CDR2 FVKESK come from the germline V gene. The CDR3 spans 17 residues. Trimming stripped 8 bases from V and 1 base from J, with 23 bases between. CDR3 DNA: TGTGCCAGCGGATTATACCCTCTTGGACAGAAGAACACTGAAGCTTTCTTT. As protein: CASGLYPLGQKNTEAFF.

The chain uses TRBV9 and TRBJ2-5; D not resolved. The CDR3 loop spans 13 amino acids. The germline V and J ends were trimmed by 1 base and 2 bases, with 6 bases remaining between them. Germline assignment: CDR1 SGDLS and CDR2 YYNGEE. CDR3 sequence (DNA): TGTGCCAGCAGCGTATCGAGGCAAGAGACCCAGTACTTC. Protein product: CASSVSRQETQYF.

The chain combines TRBV28 with TRBJ1-1; D is undetermined. This CDR3 is 16 amino acids long. The V gene lost 6 bases and the J gene lost 0 bases, with 17 bases spanning the gap. Per germline, CDR1 MDHEN and CDR2 SYDVKM. DNA for the CDR3: TGTGCCAGCAGCTGGACTCTTGACGACATGAACACTGAAGCTTTCTTT. This gives the protein CASSWTLDDMNTEAFF.

The rearrangement joins TRBV28 to TRBJ2-7; TRBD1 aligns across 9 bases. Germline V CDR1 and CDR2: MDHEN, SYDVKM. This CDR3 region has 16 residues. V gave up 4 bases and J gave up 2 bases; unmatched junction bases: 9. CDR3 region: CASSSPIGTGTYEQYF. CDR3 bases: TGTGCCAGCAGTTCCCCAATCGGGACAGGGACCTACGAGCAGTACTTC.

The chain recombines TRBV10-3 with TRBJ1-3, with D perhaps matching TRBD1 (6 bases). The CDR3 has 15 amino acids. The V gene lost 8 bases and the J gene lost 4 bases, with 18 bases spanning the gap. Germline V gene sequence: CDR1 ENHRY, CDR2 SYGVKD. CDR3 residues: CAIGGASGFGNTIYF. The CDR3 nucleotides are TGTGCCATCGGGGGGGCTTCTGGGTTCGGAAACACCATATATTTT.

The gene calls are TRBV11-2 and TRBJ2-7; 10 nucleotides match TRBD2. Per germline, CDR1 SGHAT and CDR2 FQNNGV. V was clipped by 6 bases and J by 5 bases; unmatched bases: 13. This CDR3 comprises 16 residues. The CDR3 reads CASRGRSGRAWNEQYF. The CDR3 DNA is TGTGCCAGCAGGGGGAGGAGCGGGAGGGCCTGGAACGAGCAGTACTTC.

The chain joins TRBV7-2 to TRBJ2-7, with a tentative D call TRBD1 (5 bases). Germline values: CDR1 SGHTA, CDR2 FQGNSA. V dropped 1 base and J dropped 2 bases, with 9 bases sitting between them. The CDR3 is made up of 14 amino acids. The CDR3 nucleotides read TGTGCCAGCAGCTTAGTAAGGGGAACCTACGAGCAGTACTTC. This gives the protein CASSLVRGTYEQYF.

This clone turned up a few times. The chain employs TRBV29-1 and TRBJ2-3; no reliable D call. V was trimmed by 4 bases and J by 0 bases, leaving 8 bases between them. The CDR3 is 13 amino acids. Germline V gene lookup returns CDR1 SQVTM and CDR2 ANQGSEA. The CDR3 here is CSVGAKSTDTQYF. The CDR3 nucleotides are TGCAGCGTTGGGGCTAAGAGCACAGATACGCAGTATTTT.

This clone was counted once. The chain links TRBV6-2 or TRBV6-3 to TRBJ1-2; 7 nucleotides agree with TRBD1. The CDR3 covers 13 residues. CDR1 and CDR2 from the germline V gene are MNHEY and SVGEGT. V shed 7 bases and J 4 bases; nucleotides not matched to a gene: 6. The CDR3 DNA is TGTGCCAGCACCCCGGGACAGTTCTATGGCTACACCTTC. Translation gives CASTPGQFYGYTF.

This chain uses TRBV19 with TRBJ1-5; 7 bases are shared with TRBD1. CDR3 length: 14 amino acids. After removal of 10 bases from V and 4 bases from J, the junction contained 10 bases not matched to a gene. In germline, CDR1 is LNHDA, CDR2 SQIVND (reference sequence). CDR3 nucleotide sequence: TGTGCCACCACACAGGGGTTGGATAATCAGCCCCAGCATTTT. It encodes CATTQGLDNQPQHF.

The chain has TRBV7-9 and TRBJ1-3; weak D call: TRBD1 (6 bases). V lost 0 bases and J 0 bases, leaving 15 bases between the germline ends. Germline-derived CDR1 and CDR2 are SEHNR and FQNEAQ (reference sequence). The CDR3 covers 18 residues. The CDR3 sequence: CASSLALWTVNSGNTIYF. CDR3 DNA sequence: TGTGCCAGCAGCTTAGCGCTTTGGACAGTCAACTCTGGAAACACCATATATTTT.

As to this clone: Additional DNA sequences in this sample encode the identical CDR3. The genes are TRBV18 and TRBJ1-1; D is ambiguous. Germline V gene lookup returns CDR1 KGHSH and CDR2 LQKENI. CDR3 length equals 13 residues. Trimming took 4 bases from V and 2 from J, leaving 8 bases between them. This CDR3 is CASSQGGNTEAFF. The CDR3 DNA sequence: TGTGCCAGCTCACAGGGAGGAAACACTGAAGCTTTCTTT.

The chain joins TRBV19 to TRBJ2-1; D is undetermined. Trimming removed 3 bases from V and 4 bases from J, with 4 bases in between. CDR1 LNHDA and CDR2 SQIVND come from the germline V gene (reference sequence). The CDR3 contains 12 residues. The DNA for the CDR3 is TGTGCCAGTAGTATTCCGTACAATGAGCAGTTCTTC. Amino acids: CASSIPYNEQFF.

This clone has only one observation. V and J are TRBV2 and TRBJ2-1, with 13 bases lining up with TRBD2. V shed 6 bases, J shed 0 bases, and the junction held 5 bases outside the gene matches. This CDR3 spans 17 amino acids. The germline gives CDR1 SNHLY, CDR2 FYNNEI. The CDR3 coding sequence is TGTGCCAGCAGGGTGAGGACTAGCGGGAGCTCCTACAATGAGCAGTTCTTC. Its protein is CASRVRTSGSSYNEQFF.